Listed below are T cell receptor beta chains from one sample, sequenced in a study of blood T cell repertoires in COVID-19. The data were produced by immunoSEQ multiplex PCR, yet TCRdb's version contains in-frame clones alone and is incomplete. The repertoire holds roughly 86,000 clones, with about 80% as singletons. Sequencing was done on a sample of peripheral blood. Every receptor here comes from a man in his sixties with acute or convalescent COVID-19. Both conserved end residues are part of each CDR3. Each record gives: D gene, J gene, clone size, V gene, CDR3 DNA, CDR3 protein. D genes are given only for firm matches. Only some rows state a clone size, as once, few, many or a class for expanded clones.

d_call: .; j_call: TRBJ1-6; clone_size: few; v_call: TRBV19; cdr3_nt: TGTGCCAGTAGTATTCAAGACAGGTCTGGATCACCCCTCCACTTT; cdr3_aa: CASSIQDRSGSPLHF
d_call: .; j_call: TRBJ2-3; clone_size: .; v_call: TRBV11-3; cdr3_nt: TGTGCCAGCAGCTTACAGGGTTACGGCACAGATACGCAGTATTTT; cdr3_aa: CASSLQGYGTDTQYF
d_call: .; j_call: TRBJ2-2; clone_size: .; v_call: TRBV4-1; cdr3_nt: TGCGCCAGCAGCCAAGGAAGCAACACCGGGGAGCTGTTTTTT; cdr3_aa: CASSQGSNTGELFF
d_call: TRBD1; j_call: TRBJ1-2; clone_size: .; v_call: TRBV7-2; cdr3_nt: TGTGCCAGCAGCTTACCGGGACAGGGAGGATTGGGCTATGGCTACACCTTC; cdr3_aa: CASSLPGQGGLGYGYTF
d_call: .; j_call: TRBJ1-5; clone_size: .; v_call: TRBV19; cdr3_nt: TGTGCCAGTAGTATGGTCACAAATCAGCCCCAGCATTTT; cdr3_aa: CASSMVTNQPQHF
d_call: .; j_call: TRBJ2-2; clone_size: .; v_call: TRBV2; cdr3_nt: TGTGCCAGCAGTGATGTTTATAGAACCGGGGAGCTGTTTTTT; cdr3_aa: CASSDVYRTGELFF
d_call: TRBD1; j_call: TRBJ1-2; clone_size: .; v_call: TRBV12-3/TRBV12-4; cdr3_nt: TGTGCCAGCTCATCGGGAGGGGGCGATGGCTACACCTTC; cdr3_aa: CASSSGGGDGYTF
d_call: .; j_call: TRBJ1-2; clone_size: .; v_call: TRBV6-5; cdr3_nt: TGTGCCAGCAGCCGCAACACGATCTCTAACTATGGCTACACCTTC; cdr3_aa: CASSRNTISNYGYTF
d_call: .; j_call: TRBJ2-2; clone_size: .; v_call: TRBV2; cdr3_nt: TGTGCCAGCAGTCCCTCGCTTGGTGCGGGCACCGGGGAGCTGTTTTTT; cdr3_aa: CASSPSLGAGTGELFF
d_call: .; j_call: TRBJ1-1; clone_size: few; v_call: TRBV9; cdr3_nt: TGTGCCAGCAGCGTGATCACAGCGAACACTGAAGCTTTCTTT; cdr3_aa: CASSVITANTEAFF
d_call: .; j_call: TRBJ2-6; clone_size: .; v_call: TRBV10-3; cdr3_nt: TGTGCCATCAGCCAATCCAGGACAGACTACTCTGGGGCCAACGTCCTGACTTTC; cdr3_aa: CAISQSRTDYSGANVLTF
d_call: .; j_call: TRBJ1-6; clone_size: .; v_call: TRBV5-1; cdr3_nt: TGCGCCAGCAGCTTGGCGGGGTCCGAGGATTCACCCCTCCACTTT; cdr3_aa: CASSLAGSEDSPLHF
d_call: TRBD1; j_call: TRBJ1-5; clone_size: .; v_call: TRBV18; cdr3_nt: TGTGCCAGCTCGCCGGACAGGGATCAGCCCCAGCATTTT; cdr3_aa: CASSPDRDQPQHF
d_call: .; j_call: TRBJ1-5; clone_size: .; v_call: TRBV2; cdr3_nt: TGTGCCAGCAGTGCCTTCGGTAATCAGCCCCAGCATTTT; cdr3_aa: CASSAFGNQPQHF
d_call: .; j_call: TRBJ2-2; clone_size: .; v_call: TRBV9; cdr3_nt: TGTGCCAGCAGCCCCAGCCAGGGCCGGACCGGGGAGCTGTTTTTT; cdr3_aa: CASSPSQGRTGELFF
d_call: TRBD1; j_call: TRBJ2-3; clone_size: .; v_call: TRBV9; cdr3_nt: TGTGCCAGCAGCGAACCCACAGGGGAAGATAGAGATACGCAGTATTTT; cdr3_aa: CASSEPTGEDRDTQYF
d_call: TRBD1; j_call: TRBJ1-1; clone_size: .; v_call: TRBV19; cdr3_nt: TGTGCCAGTAGTACATTGACAGGGGTCGCTTCGGAAGCTTTCTTT; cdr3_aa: CASSTLTGVASEAFF
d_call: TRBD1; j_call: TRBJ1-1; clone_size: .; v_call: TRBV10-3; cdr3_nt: TGTGCCATCAGCTCGGGACAGGTGGGCACTGAAGCTTTCTTT; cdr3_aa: CAISSGQVGTEAFF
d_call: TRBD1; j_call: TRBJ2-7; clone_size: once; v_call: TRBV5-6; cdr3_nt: TGTGCCAGCAGCTTGGGGACAGGGTCGGTCGAGCAGTACTTC; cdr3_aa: CASSLGTGSVEQYF
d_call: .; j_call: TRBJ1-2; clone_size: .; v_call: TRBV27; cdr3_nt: .; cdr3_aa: CASKGDFYGYTFGYTF
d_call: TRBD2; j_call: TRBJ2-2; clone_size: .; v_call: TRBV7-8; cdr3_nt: TGTGCCAGCAGCAGGACGGGGGGGCTGAACACCGGGGAGCTGTTTTTT; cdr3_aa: CASSRTGGLNTGELFF
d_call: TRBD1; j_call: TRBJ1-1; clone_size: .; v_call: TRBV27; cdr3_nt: TGTGCCAGCAGTTTGGCAGGGGGCGACGGTGACACTGAAGCTTTCTTT; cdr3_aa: CASSLAGGDGDTEAFF
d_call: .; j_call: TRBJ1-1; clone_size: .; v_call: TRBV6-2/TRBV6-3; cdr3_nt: TGTGCCAGCAGTTACAATGGTCAGTTGAACACTGAAGCTTTCTTT; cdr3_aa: CASSYNGQLNTEAFF
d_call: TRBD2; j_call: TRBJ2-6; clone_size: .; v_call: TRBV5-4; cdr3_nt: TGTGCCAGCAGTCGGACTAGCGGTTACTCTGGGGCCAACGTCCTGACTTTC; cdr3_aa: CASSRTSGYSGANVLTF
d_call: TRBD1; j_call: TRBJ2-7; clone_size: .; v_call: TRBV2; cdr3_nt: TGTGCCAGCAGTTGGGACAGGGGGACCTACGAGCAGTACTTC; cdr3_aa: CASSWDRGTYEQYF
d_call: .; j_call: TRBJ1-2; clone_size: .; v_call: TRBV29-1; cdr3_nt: TGCAGCGTTGAGTGGCAGGGCCCTGGCTACACCTTC; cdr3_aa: CSVEWQGPGYTF
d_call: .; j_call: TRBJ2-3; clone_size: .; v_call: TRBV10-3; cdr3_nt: TGTGCCATCAGTGAGGTTACAGAGATAGCCGGGGGAGATACGCAGTATTTT; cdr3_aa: CAISEVTEIAGGDTQYF
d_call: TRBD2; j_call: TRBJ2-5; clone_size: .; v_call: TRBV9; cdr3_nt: TGTGCCAGCAGCGCCGGACTAGCGGGGGGGCCGCTGGAAAAGACCCAGTACTTC; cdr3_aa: CASSAGLAGGPLEKTQYF
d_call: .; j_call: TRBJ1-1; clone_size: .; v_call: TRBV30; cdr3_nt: TGTGCCTGGATGACGGGGAACACTGAAGCTTTCTTT; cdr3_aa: CAWMTGNTEAFF
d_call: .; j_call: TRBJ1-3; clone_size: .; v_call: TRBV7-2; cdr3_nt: TGTGCCAGCAGCTTTATCCCGCAGGAGGACGGCACCATATATTTT; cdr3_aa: CASSFIPQEDGTIYF
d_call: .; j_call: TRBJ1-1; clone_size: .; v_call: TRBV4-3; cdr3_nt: TGCGCCAGCAGCCAAGATCGGGACTTTGGCAACACTGAAGCTTTCTTT; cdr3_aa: CASSQDRDFGNTEAFF
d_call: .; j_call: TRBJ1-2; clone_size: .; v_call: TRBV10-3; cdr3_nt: TGTGCCATCAGCGAGGACATCTATGGCTACACCTTC; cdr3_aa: CAISEDIYGYTF
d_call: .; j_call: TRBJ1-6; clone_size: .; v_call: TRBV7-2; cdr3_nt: TGTGCCAGCAGCTTATTTGCCCAGGGCACTTCACCCCTCCACTTT; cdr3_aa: CASSLFAQGTSPLHF
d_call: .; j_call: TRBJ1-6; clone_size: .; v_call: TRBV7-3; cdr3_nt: TGTGCCAGCAGCTTATACCGAGGGGGTGAGGGTTCACCCCTCCACTTT; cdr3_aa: CASSLYRGGEGSPLHF
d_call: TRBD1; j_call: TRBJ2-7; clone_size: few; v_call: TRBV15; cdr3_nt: TGTGCCACCAGCACGGGACAGGGATTCGCCTACGAGCAGTACTTC; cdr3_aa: CATSTGQGFAYEQYF
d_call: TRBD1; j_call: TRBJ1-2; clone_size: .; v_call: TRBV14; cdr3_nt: TGTGCCAGCAGCCCGGGACAGGGATTCTTTGGCTACACCTTC; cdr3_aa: CASSPGQGFFGYTF
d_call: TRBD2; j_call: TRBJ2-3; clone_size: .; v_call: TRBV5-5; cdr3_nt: TGTGCCAGCAGCCGGAGACTAGCCCTAAGCACAGATACGCAGTATTTT; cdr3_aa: CASSRRLALSTDTQYF
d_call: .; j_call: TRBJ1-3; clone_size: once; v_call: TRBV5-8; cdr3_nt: TGTGCCAGCAGGTATACAGGGTTTACTGGAAACACCATATATTTT; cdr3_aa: CASRYTGFTGNTIYF
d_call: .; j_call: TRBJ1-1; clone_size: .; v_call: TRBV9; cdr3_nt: TGTGCCAGCAGCTCCCAAGGGGTAAACACTGAAGCTTTCTTT; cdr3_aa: CASSSQGVNTEAFF
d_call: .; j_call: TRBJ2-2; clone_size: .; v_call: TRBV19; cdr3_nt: TGTGCCAGTAGTATTCTACCTTTCCCGAACACCGGGGAGCTGTTTTTT; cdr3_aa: CASSILPFPNTGELFF
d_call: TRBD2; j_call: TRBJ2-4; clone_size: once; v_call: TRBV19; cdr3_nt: TGTGCCGCAGGACGGGGGGGGTCCAAAAACATTCAGTACTTC; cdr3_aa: CAAGRGGSKNIQYF
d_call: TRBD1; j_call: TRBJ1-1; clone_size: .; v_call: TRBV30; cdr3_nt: TGTGCCTGGAGTGGACAGGGGAACACTGAAGCTTTCTTT; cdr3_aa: CAWSGQGNTEAFF
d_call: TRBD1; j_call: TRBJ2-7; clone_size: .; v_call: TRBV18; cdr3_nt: TGTGCCAGCTCACCACCCGGGACAGTTCGAGGGGAGCAGTACTTC; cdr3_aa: CASSPPGTVRGEQYF
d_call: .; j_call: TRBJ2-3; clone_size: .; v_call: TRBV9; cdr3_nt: TGTGCCAGCAGCGTAGGATTAGCGGAAAGCACAGATACGCAGTATTTT; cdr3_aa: CASSVGLAESTDTQYF
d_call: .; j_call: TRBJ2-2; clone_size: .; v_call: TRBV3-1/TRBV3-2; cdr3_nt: TGTGCCAGCAGCCAAGAGTGGGGGGCCGGGGAGCTGTTTTTT; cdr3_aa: CASSQEWGAGELFF
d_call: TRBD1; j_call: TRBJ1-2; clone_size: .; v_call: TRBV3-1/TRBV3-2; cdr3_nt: TGTGCCAGCAGCCAAGGACAGGGAGACGGCTACACCTTC; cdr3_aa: CASSQGQGDGYTF
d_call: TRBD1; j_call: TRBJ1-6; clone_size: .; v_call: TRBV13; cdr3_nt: TGTGCCAGCAGCTCCGGACAGGGGAATTCACCCCTCCACTTT; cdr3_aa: CASSSGQGNSPLHF
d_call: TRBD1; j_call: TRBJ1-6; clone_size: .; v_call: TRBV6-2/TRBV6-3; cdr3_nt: TGTGCCAGCAGTTTACTCCTACAGGGGGATTCACCCCTCCACTTT; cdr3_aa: CASSLLLQGDSPLHF
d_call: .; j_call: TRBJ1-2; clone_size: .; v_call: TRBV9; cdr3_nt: TGTGCCAGCAGCGTAGACAGTTATGGCTACACCTTC; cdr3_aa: CASSVDSYGYTF
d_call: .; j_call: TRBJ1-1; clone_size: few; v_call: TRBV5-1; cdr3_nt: TGCGCCAGCAGCCCCCGGGGAGGGGGGAACACTGAAGCTTTCTTT; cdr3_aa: CASSPRGGGNTEAFF
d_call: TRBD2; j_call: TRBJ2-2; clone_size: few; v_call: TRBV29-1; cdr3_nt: TGCAGCGTTGAACTAGCGGGGGAGAACACCGGGGAGCTGTTTTTT; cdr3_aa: CSVELAGENTGELFF
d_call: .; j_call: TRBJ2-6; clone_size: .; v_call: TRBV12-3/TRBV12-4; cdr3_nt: TGTGCCAGCCAAATGACAGGCCCCAACGTCCTGACTTTC; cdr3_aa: CASQMTGPNVLTF
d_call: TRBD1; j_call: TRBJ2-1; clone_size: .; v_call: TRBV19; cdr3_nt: TGTGCCAGTAGTGTCCTCACCGGGACAGGGGTAAATGAGCAGTTCTTC; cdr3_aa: CASSVLTGTGVNEQFF
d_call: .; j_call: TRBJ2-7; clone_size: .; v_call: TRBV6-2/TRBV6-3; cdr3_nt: TGTGCCAGCAGTTACTTAGTCTTCGAGCAGTACTTC; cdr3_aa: CASSYLVFEQYF
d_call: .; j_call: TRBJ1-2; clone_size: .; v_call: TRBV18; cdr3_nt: TGTGCCAGCTCACCGGAGGAGTATGGCTACACCTTC; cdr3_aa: CASSPEEYGYTF
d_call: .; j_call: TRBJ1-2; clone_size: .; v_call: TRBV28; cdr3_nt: TGTGCCATCACACGATTTAACTATGGCTACACCTTC; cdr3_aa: CAITRFNYGYTF
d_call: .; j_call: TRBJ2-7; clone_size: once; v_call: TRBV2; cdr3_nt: TGTGCCAGCAGTGTTGCGGAGCAGTACTTC; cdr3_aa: CASSVAEQYF
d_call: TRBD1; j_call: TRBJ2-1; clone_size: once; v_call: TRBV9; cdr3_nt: TGTGCCAGCAGCGTCGGACAGGGGGTCTACAATGAGCAGTTCTTC; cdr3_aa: CASSVGQGVYNEQFF
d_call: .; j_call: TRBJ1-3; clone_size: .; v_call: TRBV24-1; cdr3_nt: TGTGCCACCAGTGAATGGCCCTCTGGAAACACCATATATTTT; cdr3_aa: CATSEWPSGNTIYF